A few counts support the clone carrying this TCR beta chain. Antigen unknown. CDR1 is SGHKS, CDR2 YYEKEE, per germline (reference sequence). The CDR3 spans 14 residues. Trimming left V 2 bases short and J 4 bases short, with 10 bases between. Primers included in the PCR were 60 Vbeta and 13 Jbeta primers. Measured with immunoSEQ multiplex PCR; TCRdb has only the in-frame clones, and not every one. This table has under 200,000 clones, 65% to 80% appearing once. This sample is drawn from a study of cytomegalovirus exposure and HLA in healthy donors. In the study overall: Ancestry clustering placed around four fifths of more than 350 genotyped donors in the Caucasian-associated cluster.

Overall study findings and caveats: Earlier results showed most TCR beta V segments being productive about 87% or about 30% of the time.

This chain links TRBV5-5 with TRBJ2-1, with D possibly TRBD1 on 5 matching bases. Sequencing was done on a sample of PBMCs. The TCR was taken from a man aged 35 to 55 in good health and CMV-seronegative. The CDR3 region is CASSFRQGYNEQFF. The CDR3 DNA follows: TGTGCCAGCAGCTTTCGGCAGGGATACAATGAGCAGTTCTTC.